Below, 25 T cell receptor beta chains from the same sample are listed, as sequenced in a study of identical twins. Using its own MiXCR run on the 5' RACE reads, TCRdb lists one record per CDR3 protein. The data contain about 900,000 distinct CDR3 sequences, about 12% of them singletons. The data were also submitted as part of a second study, on yellow fever vaccine responses in identical twins.

The sequencing sample was made of PBMCs. The receptors come from a woman under 30 in good health.

This chain links TRBV10-2 with TRBJ1-4; perhaps TRBD1 as D (5 bases). CDR3 length: 14 residues. The V end was cut by 7 bases, the J end by 7 bases, with 16 bases between. CDR1 and CDR2 from the germline V gene are WSHSY and SAAADI. The CDR3 loop reads CASKRGRETEKLFF. In nucleotides, the CDR3 is TGCGCCAGCAAGCGGGGCAGGGAGACTGAAAAACTGTTTTTT.

This clonotype was seen at least ten times. The chain links TRBV5-1 to TRBJ1-1; D gene uncertain. Trimming left V 1 base short and J 1 base short, with 8 bases between. Germline CDR1 SGHRS, CDR2 YFSETQ. The CDR3 runs to 14 residues. The CDR3 is CASSLRLPNTEAFF. The CDR3 DNA sequence: TGCGCCAGCAGCTTGAGGCTCCCGAACACTGAAGCTTTCTTT.

The rearrangement uses TRBV3-1 and TRBJ2-2, with 7 positions matching TRBD1. Germline trimming cut 9 bases from V and 0 bases from J; bases unmatched to any gene: 4. Germline lookup yields CDR1 LGHDT and CDR2 YNNKEL (reference sequence). The CDR3 covers 14 residues. CDR3 loop: CASQTGANTGELFF. As DNA, the CDR3 is TGTGCCAGTCAAACAGGGGCGAACACCGGGGAGCTGTTTTTT.

In this sample, this clonotype turned up a few times. The genes are TRBV7-7 and TRBJ2-5; 10 nucleotides match TRBD2. V shed 5 bases, J shed 2 bases, and the junction held 5 bases outside the gene matches. Germline lookup yields CDR1 SSHAT and CDR2 FNYEAQ (reference sequence). This CDR3 has 15 amino acids. CDR3 region: CASSQLAGPQETQYF. CDR3 coding DNA: TGTGCCAGCAGCCAACTAGCGGGGCCTCAAGAGACCCAGTACTTC. The full variable domain, rest sourced from reference TRBV7-7 and TRBJ2-5, is GAGVSQSPRYKVTKRGQDVTLRCDPISSHATLYWYQQALGQGPEFLTYFNYEAQPDKSGLPSDRFSAERPEGSISTLTIQRTEQRDSAMYRCASSQLAGPQETQYFGPGTRLLVL.

The V call is TRBV2, the J call TRBJ1-6; 7 bases fit TRBD1. J was trimmed by 6 bases and V by 4 bases; bases with no gene match: 9. The germline CDR1 and CDR2 sequences are SNHLY and FYNNEI. The length of the CDR3 is 16 residues. CDR3 residues: CASSGTGPRSNSPLHF. The CDR3 region has the DNA TGTGCCAGCAGTGGGACAGGACCACGGAGTAATTCACCCCTCCACTTT.

The chain couples TRBV3-1 to TRBJ2-2; D perhaps matches TRBD2 (5 bases). V was pared by 4 bases and J by 2 bases, with 11 bases between. The CDR3 is 15 residues long. Looked up from germline, CDR1 is LGHDT and CDR2 is YNNKEL (reference sequence). The CDR3 loop reads CASSLPTTNTGELFF. The CDR3 nucleotides are TGTGCCAGCAGCCTCCCGACTACCAACACCGGGGAGCTGTTTTTT. The whole variable domain, filled in from reference TRBV3-1 and TRBJ2-2, reads DTAVSQTPKYLVTQMGNDKSIKCEQNLGHDTMYWYKQDSKKFLKIMFSYNNKELIINETVPNRFSPKSPDKAHLNLHINSLELGDSAVYFCASSLPTTNTGELFFGEGSRLTVL.

Ten or more counts support this clonotype. The J gene is TRBJ2-1, the V gene TRBV29-1; the D is unclear. The germline V gene encodes CDR1 SQVTM and CDR2 ANQGSEA. V lost 1 base and J 0 bases, leaving 13 bases between the germline ends. The CDR3 covers 16 residues. CDR3 DNA: TGCAGCGTTGAAGGGTCACTTTTGAGCTCCTACAATGAGCAGTTCTTC. Its translation: CSVEGSLLSSYNEQFF.

This clonotype came up many times. J is TRBJ1-1 and V is TRBV5-1; D is uncertain. Germline CDR1 reads SGHRS; CDR2 reads YFSETQ. This CDR3 has 13 amino acids. V was clipped by 4 bases and J by 10 bases, with 17 bases between them. For the CDR3, the DNA is TGCGCCAGCAGCAAGTGGTCAGGCAGCGGAGCTTTCTTT. This gives the protein CASSKWSGSGAFF.

V usage is TRBV21-1 and J usage is TRBJ1-1. TRBV21-1 represents a pseudogene. The CDR3 is 9 residues long. CDR3 sequence: CASSSGAFF. CDR3 sequence (DNA): TGTGCCAGCAGCTCTGGGGCTTTCTTT.

This clonotype was recorded many times. V is TRBV24-1 and J is TRBJ2-2, with D possibly being TRBD2 (7 bases). This CDR3 has 15 amino acids. CDR1 KGHDR and CDR2 SFDVKD come from the germline V gene. With 8 bases removed from V and 4 bases from J, the gap between germline ends came to 16 bases. The CDR3 spells CATNQGGAGTGELFF. CDR3 nucleotide sequence: TGTGCCACCAATCAAGGGGGGGCAGGCACCGGGGAGCTGTTTTTT.

V usage is TRBV24-1 and J usage is TRBJ2-2, with D perhaps assigned TRBD1 or TRBD2 (5 bases each). V was shortened by 2 bases and J by 2 bases, with 14 bases between the two germline ends. The CDR3 extends over 17 amino acids. Germline V gene lookup returns CDR1 KGHDR and CDR2 SFDVKD. The CDR3 DNA is TGTGCCACCAGTGATTGGGGTGGGGACGTCAACACCGGGGAGCTGTTTTTT. This translates into CATSDWGGDVNTGELFF.

This clonotype has a handful of counts. V gene TRBV6-2 or TRBV6-3 combines with J gene TRBJ1-5; D possibly corresponds to TRBD1 (5 bases). This CDR3 is 14 amino acids long. The V and J ends lost 6 bases and 7 bases respectively, with 16 bases between them. The germline V gene encodes CDR1 MNHEY and CDR2 SVGEGT. CDR3 residues: CASSRDGVEQPQHF. The CDR3, as DNA: TGTGCCAGCAGCCGGGACGGGGTGGAGCAGCCCCAGCATTTT.

The V gene is TRBV12-3 or TRBV12-4, the J gene TRBJ1-2; no clear D gene. Trimming removed 3 bases from V and 4 bases from J, with 12 bases in between. The CDR3 spans 14 residues. CDR3 region: CASSFDGHIYGYTF. CDR3 bases: TGTGCCAGCAGTTTTGACGGGCACATCTATGGCTACACCTTC.

This clonotype has only a few counts. The chain combines TRBV4-1 with TRBJ2-3; D not resolved. Germline V gene lookup returns CDR1 MGHRA and CDR2 YSYEKL. This CDR3 has 14 amino acids. The V end lost 0 bases, the J end lost 4 bases, and 8 bases lay between the germline ends. CDR3 region: CASSQDRFADTQYF. CDR3 nucleotides: TGCGCCAGCAGCCAAGATAGGTTTGCAGATACGCAGTATTTT.

The chain recombines TRBV7-9 with TRBJ2-2; D not certain. The CDR3 has 17 amino acids. V lost 2 bases, J lost 1 base, and 14 bases lay in between. Germline V gene sequence: CDR1 SEHNR, CDR2 FQNEAQ (reference sequence). The CDR3 loop is CASSLISPWQNTGELFF. CDR3 bases: TGTGCCAGCAGCTTAATCTCGCCCTGGCAGAACACCGGGGAGCTGTTTTTT.

Comments on this clonotype: Relative to the germline gene, one junction end is altered; a read error may explain this. The chain links TRBV7-9 to TRBJ1-4, with TRBD1 identical over 7 bases. CDR1 is SEHNR and CDR2 is FQNEAQ in the germline V gene (reference sequence). The CDR3 has 16 residues. CDR3 loop: CASSFASTNRGEKLLF. CDR3 sequence (DNA): TGTGCCAGCAGCTTCGCCTCAACCAACAGGGGTGAAAAACTGCTTTTT.

As to this clonotype: This could be a read error, since a much larger clone is one nucleotide away. V and J are TRBV3-1 and TRBJ2-3, with D possibly TRBD2 on 6 matching bases. The CDR3 sequence is 16 residues long. Per germline, CDR1 LGHDT and CDR2 YNNKEL (reference sequence). The CDR3 DNA reads TGTGCCAGCAGCCAAGATCGGCTACTAGCCCAAGATACGCGGTATTTT. Its protein is CASSQDRLLAQDTRYF.

This clonotype was picked up a small number of times. The chain couples TRBV24-1 to TRBJ2-3; possibly TRBD1 for D (5 bases). CDR1 KGHDR and CDR2 SFDVKD come from the germline V gene. Trimming left V 2 bases short and J 6 bases short, with 14 bases between. This CDR3 has 15 residues. The CDR3 spells CATSDSTGPPDTQYF. For the CDR3, the DNA is TGTGCCACCAGTGATTCTACAGGACCCCCGGATACGCAGTATTTT.

The chain links TRBV12-3 or TRBV12-4 to TRBJ1-1; D is ambiguous. The CDR3 runs 12 residues. Trimming removed 7 bases at V and 1 base at J, with 7 bases between. The CDR3 loop reads CASIYGNTEAFF. CDR3 sequence (DNA): TGTGCCAGCATCTACGGGAACACTGAAGCTTTCTTT.

This rearrangement joins TRBV4-1 to TRBJ2-7; D gene unclear. Trimming removed 0 bases at V and 3 bases at J, with 6 bases between. This CDR3 spans 13 amino acids. Germline assignment: CDR1 MGHRA and CDR2 YSYEKL. The CDR3 loop reads CASSQDHRYEQYF. CDR3 DNA sequence: TGCGCCAGCAGCCAAGATCACCGCTACGAGCAGTACTTC.

The rearrangement uses TRBV20-1 and TRBJ2-3; D might be TRBD2 (7 bases). This CDR3 is built from 13 residues. Per the germline V gene, CDR1 is DFQATT and CDR2 is SNEGSKA (reference sequence). Trimming stripped 8 bases from V and 5 bases from J, with 17 bases between. The CDR3 protein is CSTGREAKDTQYF. The CDR3 DNA reads as TGCAGTACAGGGAGGGAAGCGAAAGATACGCAGTATTTT.

The chain links TRBV28 to TRBJ2-7, with 7 bases identical to TRBD2. The trim removed 6 bases at V and 6 bases at J, leaving 20 bases unmatched. Germline V gene lookup returns CDR1 MDHEN and CDR2 SYDVKM. This CDR3 has 17 amino acids. In DNA form, the CDR3 reads TGTGCCAGCAGCTCCCCGGGAAGCGGGAAGGGAAATCTCGAGCAGTACTTC. Translated: CASSSPGSGKGNLEQYF.

Many counts were recorded for this clonotype. This chain connects TRBV20-1 to TRBJ1-1; 8 bases agree with TRBD1. Germline assignment: CDR1 DFQATT and CDR2 SNEGSKA (reference sequence). The CDR3 consists of 12 residues. After removal of 6 bases from V and 13 bases from J, the junction contained 13 bases not matched to a gene. The CDR3 DNA is TGCAGTGCCACTGGGACAGGACGAAGGGTTTTCTTT. This gives the protein CSATGTGRRVFF.

This clonotype showed up just a few times. The chain has TRBV20-1 and TRBJ2-2; 13 nucleotides agree with TRBD2. The germline gives CDR1 DFQATT, CDR2 SNEGSKA (reference sequence). This CDR3 spans 15 amino acids. The junction had 2 bases not matched to a gene; V was cut back by 1 base and J by 6 bases. The CDR3, as DNA: TGCAGTGCTAGAGCGGGACTAGCGGGACCCGGGGAGCTGTTTTTT. Protein product: CSARAGLAGPGELFF.

The gene calls are TRBV11-2 and TRBJ2-2, with D perhaps TRBD1 or TRBD2 (5 bases each). This CDR3 is built from 17 residues. V lost 7 bases and J lost 2, with 20 bases in between. Germline loops: CDR1 SGHAT, CDR2 FQNNGV. For the CDR3, the DNA is TGTGCCAGCACCTATGCGCGCCGGGACCTTAACACCGGGGAGCTGTTTTTT. This encodes CASTYARRDLNTGELFF.